The 3 T cell receptor beta chains below all came from one sample that was sequenced in a study of Graves' ophthalmopathy and Graves' hyperthyroidism. RNA served as the template for amplifying TCR beta CDR3 regions. Second-round multiplex PCR followed a first-round RT-PCR using HTBI primers. TCRdb reanalysed the multiplex PCR reads using MiXCR and keeps one entry per CDR3 protein. The table has about 480,000 distinct CDR3 sequences, around 15% seen once; the top ten hold about a tenth. The sequenced sample was blood. The source of these receptors is a woman aged 25 to 39 with Graves' ophthalmopathy.

The V gene is TRBV25-1, the J gene TRBJ2-7; a weak D match, TRBD1 (6 bases). CDR1 is MGHDK and CDR2 is SYGVNS in the germline V gene. The CDR3 length is 14 residues. The V and J ends lost 6 bases and 7 bases respectively, with 19 bases between them. CDR3 DNA: TGTGCCAGCAGGGCCGGGACACACTACGGTGAGCAGTACTTC. Its translation: CASRAGTHYGEQYF.

This clonotype was seen ten or more times. V usage is TRBV2 and J usage is TRBJ1-1; perhaps TRBD1 as D (6 bases). The germline CDR1 and CDR2 sequences are SNHLY and FYNNEI. The CDR3 has 15 residues. The ends were cut back, 6 bases at V and 3 bases at J, with 17 bases in the middle. The chain's CDR3 is CASRARGGRYTEAFF. The CDR3 coding sequence is TGTGCCAGCAGGGCCAGGGGCGGACGGTACACTGAAGCTTTCTTT.

Ten or more counts support this clonotype. The rearrangement joins TRBV6-1 to TRBJ2-6; the D is unclear. V shed 5 bases and J shed 0 bases, with 11 bases lying between them. Germline V gene sequence: CDR1 MNHNS, CDR2 SASEGT. The length of the CDR3 is 16 residues. The DNA of the CDR3 is TGTGCCAGCAGTCCCCTCATGTCCTCTGGGGCCAACGTCCTGACTTTC. This gives the protein CASSPLMSSGANVLTF.